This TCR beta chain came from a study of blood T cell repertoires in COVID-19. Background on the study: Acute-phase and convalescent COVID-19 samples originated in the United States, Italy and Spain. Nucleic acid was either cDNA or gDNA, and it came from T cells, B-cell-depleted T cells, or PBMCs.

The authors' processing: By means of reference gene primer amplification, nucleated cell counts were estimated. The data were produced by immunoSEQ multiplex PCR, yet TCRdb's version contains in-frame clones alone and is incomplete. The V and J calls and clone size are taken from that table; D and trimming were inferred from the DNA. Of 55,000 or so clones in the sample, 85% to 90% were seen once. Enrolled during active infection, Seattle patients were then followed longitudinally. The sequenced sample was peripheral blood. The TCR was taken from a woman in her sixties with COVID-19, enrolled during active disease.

CDR3 residues: CASSTGGKLFF. The CDR3 region has the DNA TGTGCCAGTAGTACCGGAGGAAAACTGTTTTTT. This chain joins TRBV19 and TRBJ1-4; D is unresolved. Germline CDR1 LNHDA, CDR2 SQIVND (reference sequence). V dropped 4 bases and J dropped 10 bases, with 7 bases sitting between them. The CDR3 extends over 11 amino acids.